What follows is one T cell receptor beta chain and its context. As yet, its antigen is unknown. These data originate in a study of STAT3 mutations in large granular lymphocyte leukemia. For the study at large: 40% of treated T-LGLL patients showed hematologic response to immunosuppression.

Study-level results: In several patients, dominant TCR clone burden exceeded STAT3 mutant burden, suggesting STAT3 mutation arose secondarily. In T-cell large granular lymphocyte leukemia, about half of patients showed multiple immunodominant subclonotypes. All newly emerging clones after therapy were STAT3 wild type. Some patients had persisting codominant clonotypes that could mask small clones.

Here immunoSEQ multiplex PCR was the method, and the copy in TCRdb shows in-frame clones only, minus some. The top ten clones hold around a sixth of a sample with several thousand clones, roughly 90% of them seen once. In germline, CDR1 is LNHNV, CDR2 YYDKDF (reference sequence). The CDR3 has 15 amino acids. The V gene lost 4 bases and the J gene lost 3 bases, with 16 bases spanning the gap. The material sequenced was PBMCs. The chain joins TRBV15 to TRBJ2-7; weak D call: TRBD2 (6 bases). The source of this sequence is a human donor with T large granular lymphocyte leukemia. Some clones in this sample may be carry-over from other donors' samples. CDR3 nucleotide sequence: TGTGCCACCAGCATAGGATACGGGAGTAGCTACGAGCAGTACTTC. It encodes CATSIGYGSSYEQYF.